Below are 26 T cell receptor beta chains sequenced from a single sample in a study of T cell changes during pregnancy in multiple sclerosis. Measured with immunoSEQ multiplex PCR; TCRdb has only the in-frame clones, and not every one. The sample holds tens of thousands of clones, 85% to 90% seen once. The material sequenced was CD8+ T cells from peripheral blood mononuclear cells, taken before pregnancy. The receptor set was obtained from a female donor with multiple sclerosis, enrolled in a pregnancy study.

The V and J genes are TRBV4-1 and TRBJ2-1, with 7 bases matching TRBD1. The CDR3 is made up of 12 amino acids. Looked up from germline, CDR1 is MGHRA and CDR2 is YSYEKL. Trimming removed 5 bases from V and 10 bases from J; junction bases left unmatched: 5. The CDR3 loop reads CASSYGQEEQFF. DNA of the CDR3: TGCGCCAGCAGCTACGGACAGGAAGAGCAGTTCTTC.

V and J are TRBV19 and TRBJ2-7; TRBD1 might be the D (6 bases). The CDR3 is 14 residues long. Per the germline V gene, CDR1 is LNHDA and CDR2 is SQIVND (reference sequence). V was clipped by 5 bases and J by 4 bases, with 15 bases between them. The CDR3 DNA is TGTGCCAGTAGTGACTGGGGGCGGTTGTACGAGCAGTACTTC. This gives the protein CASSDWGRLYEQYF.

The chain joins TRBV6-5 to TRBJ1-1; no definite D call. V dropped 4 bases and J dropped 11 bases, with 17 bases sitting between them. The germline V gene encodes CDR1 MNHEY and CDR2 SVGAGI. CDR3 length equals 13 residues. In DNA form, the CDR3 reads TGTGCCAGCAGTTGGAGGGTGGGGAGGAGGGCTTTCTTT. Amino acids: CASSWRVGRRAFF.

This clone was seen only once. The chain employs TRBV6-5 and TRBJ2-5, with 7 bases identical to TRBD1. The germline gives CDR1 MNHEY, CDR2 SVGAGI. The CDR3 runs 15 residues. V gave up 5 bases and J gave up 4 bases; unmatched junction bases: 10. As DNA, the CDR3 is TGTGCCAGCAGTCGACAGGGAATGTTTGGAGAGACCCAGTACTTC. Residues: CASSRQGMFGETQYF.

This chain joins TRBV10-3 and TRBJ2-3; 12 nucleotides agree with TRBD2. CDR1 is ENHRY and CDR2 is SYGVKD in the germline V gene. The length of the CDR3 is 16 residues. The V and J ends lost 7 bases and 0 bases, in that order; junction bases with no gene match: 5. CDR3 loop: CAINGGTSGSTDTQYF. The CDR3 DNA reads as TGTGCCATCAATGGAGGGACTAGCGGGAGCACAGATACGCAGTATTTT.

This sequence joins TRBV18 and TRBJ2-7, with 12 bases fitting TRBD2. The CDR3 loop spans 15 amino acids. Germline values: CDR1 KGHSH, CDR2 LQKENI. V shed 3 bases and J 2 bases; nucleotides not matched to a gene: 2. For the CDR3, the DNA is TGTGCCAGCTCACCGACTAGCGGGAGCCCCTACGAGCAGTACTTC. Residues: CASSPTSGSPYEQYF.

V gene TRBV19 combines with J gene TRBJ2-5; no clear D gene. The CDR3 consists of 13 residues. V lost 6 bases and J 0 bases, leaving 8 bases between the germline ends. Per the germline V gene, CDR1 is LNHDA and CDR2 is SQIVND (reference sequence). This CDR3 reads CASSPDNQETQYF. CDR3 coding DNA: TGTGCCAGTAGCCCCGACAACCAAGAGACCCAGTACTTC.

This chain uses TRBV4-1 with TRBJ1-4; a possible D gene is TRBD1 (6 bases). The CDR3 sequence is 16 residues long. CDR1 is MGHRA, CDR2 YSYEKL, per germline. V was clipped by 5 bases and J by 2 bases, with 15 bases between them. CDR3 sequence: CASSAGAVATNEKLFF. CDR3 DNA: TGCGCCAGCAGCGCGGGGGCAGTAGCGACTAATGAAAAACTGTTTTTT.

This chain links TRBV7-9 with TRBJ2-3; no firm D call. V dropped 2 bases and J dropped 2 bases, with 17 bases sitting between them. Per the germline V gene, CDR1 is SEHNR and CDR2 is FQNEAQ (reference sequence). The CDR3 is 17 residues long. CDR3 coding DNA: TGTGCCAGCAGCTTAATGAGACACCTACGTTACACAGATACGCAGTATTTT. It encodes CASSLMRHLRYTDTQYF.

CDR3 bases: TGTGCCTGCAAGCGGGGGTACGAGCAGTACTTC. Protein sequence: CACKRGYEQYF. The rearrangement links TRBV25-1 to TRBJ2-5; TRBD2 agrees at 8 bases. The better agreement between TRBJ2-7 and the DNA end casts doubt on the J call. This CDR3 has 11 amino acids. Germline V gene lookup returns CDR1 MGHDK and CDR2 SYGVNS.

CDR3 amino acids: CASSQETGDNQPQHF. DNA for the CDR3: TGCGCCAGCAGCCAAGAGACAGGGGACAATCAGCCCCAGCATTTT. This chain links TRBV4-3 with TRBJ1-5; 8 nucleotides align to TRBD1. Trimming took 0 bases from V and 3 from J; bases not matched to a gene: 1. In germline, CDR1 is LGHNA, CDR2 YSLEER. This CDR3 has 15 amino acids.

This chain connects TRBV6-1 to TRBJ2-3, with 9 bases identical to TRBD2. The CDR3 contains 16 residues. Germline CDR1 reads MNHNS; CDR2 reads SASEGT. V lost 4 bases and J lost 3; bases outside the gene matches: 8. CDR3 DNA sequence: TGTGCCAGCAGTGGACAACTAGCGGGCGTAACAGATACGCAGTATTTT. It codes for CASSGQLAGVTDTQYF.

The chain is built from TRBV6-1 and TRBJ2-3, with 7 bases identical to TRBD2. Trimming at V came to 1 base and at J to 2 bases, leaving 6 bases not matched to a gene. CDR1 is MNHNS and CDR2 is SASEGT in the germline V gene. The CDR3 spans 16 residues. CDR3 amino acids: CASSEGLGGPTDTQYF. In DNA, the CDR3 is TGTGCCAGCAGTGAAGGACTGGGAGGGCCCACAGATACGCAGTATTTT.

V usage is TRBV4-2 and J usage is TRBJ1-5, with D unclear. This CDR3 is 15 amino acids long. Between the trimmed V and J ends, which lost 6 bases and 1 base, there was a span of 13 bases. The germline V gene has CDR1 LGHNA and CDR2 YNFKEQ. The CDR3 region has the DNA TGTGCCAGCAGTCCGGGAAAAAGAAGCAATCAGCCCCAGCATTTT. Translating gives CASSPGKRSNQPQHF.

The chain combines TRBV30 with TRBJ1-1, with TRBD1 identical over 7 bases. J lost 4 bases, V lost 4 bases, and 0 bases had no gene match. Germline V gene data show CDR1 as GTSNPN and CDR2 as SVGIG (reference sequence). The CDR3 loop spans 11 amino acids. The CDR3 protein is CAWNRGTEAFF. In DNA, the CDR3 is TGTGCCTGGAACAGGGGCACTGAAGCTTTCTTT.

The V and J genes are TRBV6-1 and TRBJ1-2; unclear D gene. Germline-derived CDR1 and CDR2 are MNHNS and SASEGT. V was pared by 0 bases and J by 0 bases, with 11 bases between. This CDR3 region has 16 residues. CDR3 DNA: TGTGCCAGCAGTGAAGCGAGCAGAACAGCTAACTATGGCTACACCTTC. Protein product: CASSEASRTANYGYTF.

There are a few counts of this clone. The chain has TRBV14 and TRBJ2-7; TRBD1 matches 9 bases. The CDR3 contains 16 residues. In germline, CDR1 is SGHDN, CDR2 FVKESK. The ends lost 4 bases at V and 4 bases at J; junction bases unmatched: 11. This CDR3 reads CASSRWDRESRYEQYF. CDR3 nucleotides: TGTGCCAGCAGCCGATGGGACAGGGAAAGCAGGTACGAGCAGTACTTC.

The genes are TRBV13 and TRBJ2-7; tentatively, D is TRBD2 (5 bases). The germline V gene has CDR1 PRHDT and CDR2 FYEKMQ (reference sequence). The CDR3 is 12 amino acids. The ends were cut back, 3 bases at V and 6 bases at J, with 9 bases in the middle. The CDR3: CASSFVASEQYF. The CDR3, as DNA: TGTGCCAGCAGCTTCGTAGCGAGCGAGCAGTACTTC.

The V and J genes are TRBV29-1 and TRBJ2-2; 11 nucleotides agree with TRBD2. Germline V gene lookup returns CDR1 SQVTM and CDR2 ANQGSEA. This CDR3 is built from 14 residues. The trim removed 6 bases at V and 4 bases at J, leaving 4 bases unmatched. The CDR3 DNA is TGCAGCGTGGGACTAGCGGACTTCACCGGGGAGCTGTTTTTT. Its protein product is CSVGLADFTGELFF.

This clone appeared a single time. CDR3 DNA sequence: TGTGCCAGCAGCTTAGGGGTGCGGGAAAAACTGTTTTTT. Protein product: CASSLGVREKLFF. The chain employs TRBV13 and TRBJ1-4; D is unclear. Between the trimmed V and J ends, which lost 0 bases and 8 bases, there was a span of 7 bases. The CDR3 is 13 residues long. The V gene's germline CDR1 is PRHDT and CDR2 FYEKMQ (reference sequence).

This clone has more than one count but fewer than ten. The chain joins TRBV27 to TRBJ2-1; 8 bases match TRBD2. The CDR3 length is 18 residues. With 3 bases clipped from V and 0 bases from J, the junction kept 10 bases outside the gene matches. The germline CDR1 and CDR2 sequences are MNHEY and SMNVEV (reference sequence). The CDR3 region is CASSFHGGGISSYNEQFF. CDR3 coding DNA: TGTGCCAGCAGTTTCCATGGCGGGGGGATTAGCTCCTACAATGAGCAGTTCTTC.

The chain has TRBV30 and TRBJ2-3; 10 bases map to TRBD1. The CDR3 loop spans 14 amino acids. Germline CDR1 is GTSNPN and CDR2 is SVGIG (reference sequence). The V and J ends lost 7 bases and 1 base, in that order; junction bases with no gene match: 5. In DNA form, the CDR3 reads TGTGCCTTCCTTGGGACAGGGGGCACAGATACGCAGTATTTT. This gives the protein CAFLGTGGTDTQYF.

This clone is a singleton in its sample. This chain uses TRBV7-9 with TRBJ1-5; D is undetermined. The CDR3 has 13 amino acids. V was clipped by 1 base and J by 8 bases, with 9 bases between them. Germline assignment: CDR1 SEHNR and CDR2 FQNEAQ (reference sequence). The CDR3 DNA sequence: TGTGCCAGCAGCTTAGATCGGTTTGAGCCCCAGCATTTT. As protein: CASSLDRFEPQHF.

The chain is built from TRBV7-8 and TRBJ2-7; possibly TRBD1 for D (6 bases). With 5 bases removed from V and 3 bases from J, the gap between germline ends came to 14 bases. The CDR3 runs to 14 residues. Per the germline V gene, CDR1 is SGHVS and CDR2 is FQNEAQ. CDR3 DNA: TGTGCCAGCAGCGCAAAGGACAGATTCTACGAGCAGTACTTC. It translates to CASSAKDRFYEQYF. The full variable domain, with the rest looked up from reference TRBV7-8 and TRBJ2-7, is GAGVSQSPRYKVAKRGQDVALRCDPISGHVSLFWYQQALGQGPEFLTYFQNEAQLDKSGLPSDRFFAERPEGSVSTLKIQRTQQEDSAVYLCASSAKDRFYEQYFGPGTRLTVT.

The chain links TRBV10-3 to TRBJ1-2, with 7 bases matching TRBD1. V was clipped by 6 bases and J by 3 bases; unmatched bases: 4. The CDR3 spans 13 residues. Germline loops: CDR1 ENHRY, CDR2 SYGVKD. CDR3 region: CAIRYRGDYGYTF. In DNA, the CDR3 is TGTGCCATCAGGTACAGGGGAGACTATGGCTACACCTTC.

V usage is TRBV6-5 and J usage is TRBJ2-7, with 7 bases identical to TRBD2. V lost 2 bases and J lost 1; bases outside the gene matches: 5. Germline-derived CDR1 and CDR2 are MNHEY and SVGAGI. The length of the CDR3 is 15 residues. The CDR3 region has the DNA TGTGCCAGCAGTTACGCGGCTAGCGGATCCTACGAGCAGTACTTC. Its protein product is CASSYAASGSYEQYF.